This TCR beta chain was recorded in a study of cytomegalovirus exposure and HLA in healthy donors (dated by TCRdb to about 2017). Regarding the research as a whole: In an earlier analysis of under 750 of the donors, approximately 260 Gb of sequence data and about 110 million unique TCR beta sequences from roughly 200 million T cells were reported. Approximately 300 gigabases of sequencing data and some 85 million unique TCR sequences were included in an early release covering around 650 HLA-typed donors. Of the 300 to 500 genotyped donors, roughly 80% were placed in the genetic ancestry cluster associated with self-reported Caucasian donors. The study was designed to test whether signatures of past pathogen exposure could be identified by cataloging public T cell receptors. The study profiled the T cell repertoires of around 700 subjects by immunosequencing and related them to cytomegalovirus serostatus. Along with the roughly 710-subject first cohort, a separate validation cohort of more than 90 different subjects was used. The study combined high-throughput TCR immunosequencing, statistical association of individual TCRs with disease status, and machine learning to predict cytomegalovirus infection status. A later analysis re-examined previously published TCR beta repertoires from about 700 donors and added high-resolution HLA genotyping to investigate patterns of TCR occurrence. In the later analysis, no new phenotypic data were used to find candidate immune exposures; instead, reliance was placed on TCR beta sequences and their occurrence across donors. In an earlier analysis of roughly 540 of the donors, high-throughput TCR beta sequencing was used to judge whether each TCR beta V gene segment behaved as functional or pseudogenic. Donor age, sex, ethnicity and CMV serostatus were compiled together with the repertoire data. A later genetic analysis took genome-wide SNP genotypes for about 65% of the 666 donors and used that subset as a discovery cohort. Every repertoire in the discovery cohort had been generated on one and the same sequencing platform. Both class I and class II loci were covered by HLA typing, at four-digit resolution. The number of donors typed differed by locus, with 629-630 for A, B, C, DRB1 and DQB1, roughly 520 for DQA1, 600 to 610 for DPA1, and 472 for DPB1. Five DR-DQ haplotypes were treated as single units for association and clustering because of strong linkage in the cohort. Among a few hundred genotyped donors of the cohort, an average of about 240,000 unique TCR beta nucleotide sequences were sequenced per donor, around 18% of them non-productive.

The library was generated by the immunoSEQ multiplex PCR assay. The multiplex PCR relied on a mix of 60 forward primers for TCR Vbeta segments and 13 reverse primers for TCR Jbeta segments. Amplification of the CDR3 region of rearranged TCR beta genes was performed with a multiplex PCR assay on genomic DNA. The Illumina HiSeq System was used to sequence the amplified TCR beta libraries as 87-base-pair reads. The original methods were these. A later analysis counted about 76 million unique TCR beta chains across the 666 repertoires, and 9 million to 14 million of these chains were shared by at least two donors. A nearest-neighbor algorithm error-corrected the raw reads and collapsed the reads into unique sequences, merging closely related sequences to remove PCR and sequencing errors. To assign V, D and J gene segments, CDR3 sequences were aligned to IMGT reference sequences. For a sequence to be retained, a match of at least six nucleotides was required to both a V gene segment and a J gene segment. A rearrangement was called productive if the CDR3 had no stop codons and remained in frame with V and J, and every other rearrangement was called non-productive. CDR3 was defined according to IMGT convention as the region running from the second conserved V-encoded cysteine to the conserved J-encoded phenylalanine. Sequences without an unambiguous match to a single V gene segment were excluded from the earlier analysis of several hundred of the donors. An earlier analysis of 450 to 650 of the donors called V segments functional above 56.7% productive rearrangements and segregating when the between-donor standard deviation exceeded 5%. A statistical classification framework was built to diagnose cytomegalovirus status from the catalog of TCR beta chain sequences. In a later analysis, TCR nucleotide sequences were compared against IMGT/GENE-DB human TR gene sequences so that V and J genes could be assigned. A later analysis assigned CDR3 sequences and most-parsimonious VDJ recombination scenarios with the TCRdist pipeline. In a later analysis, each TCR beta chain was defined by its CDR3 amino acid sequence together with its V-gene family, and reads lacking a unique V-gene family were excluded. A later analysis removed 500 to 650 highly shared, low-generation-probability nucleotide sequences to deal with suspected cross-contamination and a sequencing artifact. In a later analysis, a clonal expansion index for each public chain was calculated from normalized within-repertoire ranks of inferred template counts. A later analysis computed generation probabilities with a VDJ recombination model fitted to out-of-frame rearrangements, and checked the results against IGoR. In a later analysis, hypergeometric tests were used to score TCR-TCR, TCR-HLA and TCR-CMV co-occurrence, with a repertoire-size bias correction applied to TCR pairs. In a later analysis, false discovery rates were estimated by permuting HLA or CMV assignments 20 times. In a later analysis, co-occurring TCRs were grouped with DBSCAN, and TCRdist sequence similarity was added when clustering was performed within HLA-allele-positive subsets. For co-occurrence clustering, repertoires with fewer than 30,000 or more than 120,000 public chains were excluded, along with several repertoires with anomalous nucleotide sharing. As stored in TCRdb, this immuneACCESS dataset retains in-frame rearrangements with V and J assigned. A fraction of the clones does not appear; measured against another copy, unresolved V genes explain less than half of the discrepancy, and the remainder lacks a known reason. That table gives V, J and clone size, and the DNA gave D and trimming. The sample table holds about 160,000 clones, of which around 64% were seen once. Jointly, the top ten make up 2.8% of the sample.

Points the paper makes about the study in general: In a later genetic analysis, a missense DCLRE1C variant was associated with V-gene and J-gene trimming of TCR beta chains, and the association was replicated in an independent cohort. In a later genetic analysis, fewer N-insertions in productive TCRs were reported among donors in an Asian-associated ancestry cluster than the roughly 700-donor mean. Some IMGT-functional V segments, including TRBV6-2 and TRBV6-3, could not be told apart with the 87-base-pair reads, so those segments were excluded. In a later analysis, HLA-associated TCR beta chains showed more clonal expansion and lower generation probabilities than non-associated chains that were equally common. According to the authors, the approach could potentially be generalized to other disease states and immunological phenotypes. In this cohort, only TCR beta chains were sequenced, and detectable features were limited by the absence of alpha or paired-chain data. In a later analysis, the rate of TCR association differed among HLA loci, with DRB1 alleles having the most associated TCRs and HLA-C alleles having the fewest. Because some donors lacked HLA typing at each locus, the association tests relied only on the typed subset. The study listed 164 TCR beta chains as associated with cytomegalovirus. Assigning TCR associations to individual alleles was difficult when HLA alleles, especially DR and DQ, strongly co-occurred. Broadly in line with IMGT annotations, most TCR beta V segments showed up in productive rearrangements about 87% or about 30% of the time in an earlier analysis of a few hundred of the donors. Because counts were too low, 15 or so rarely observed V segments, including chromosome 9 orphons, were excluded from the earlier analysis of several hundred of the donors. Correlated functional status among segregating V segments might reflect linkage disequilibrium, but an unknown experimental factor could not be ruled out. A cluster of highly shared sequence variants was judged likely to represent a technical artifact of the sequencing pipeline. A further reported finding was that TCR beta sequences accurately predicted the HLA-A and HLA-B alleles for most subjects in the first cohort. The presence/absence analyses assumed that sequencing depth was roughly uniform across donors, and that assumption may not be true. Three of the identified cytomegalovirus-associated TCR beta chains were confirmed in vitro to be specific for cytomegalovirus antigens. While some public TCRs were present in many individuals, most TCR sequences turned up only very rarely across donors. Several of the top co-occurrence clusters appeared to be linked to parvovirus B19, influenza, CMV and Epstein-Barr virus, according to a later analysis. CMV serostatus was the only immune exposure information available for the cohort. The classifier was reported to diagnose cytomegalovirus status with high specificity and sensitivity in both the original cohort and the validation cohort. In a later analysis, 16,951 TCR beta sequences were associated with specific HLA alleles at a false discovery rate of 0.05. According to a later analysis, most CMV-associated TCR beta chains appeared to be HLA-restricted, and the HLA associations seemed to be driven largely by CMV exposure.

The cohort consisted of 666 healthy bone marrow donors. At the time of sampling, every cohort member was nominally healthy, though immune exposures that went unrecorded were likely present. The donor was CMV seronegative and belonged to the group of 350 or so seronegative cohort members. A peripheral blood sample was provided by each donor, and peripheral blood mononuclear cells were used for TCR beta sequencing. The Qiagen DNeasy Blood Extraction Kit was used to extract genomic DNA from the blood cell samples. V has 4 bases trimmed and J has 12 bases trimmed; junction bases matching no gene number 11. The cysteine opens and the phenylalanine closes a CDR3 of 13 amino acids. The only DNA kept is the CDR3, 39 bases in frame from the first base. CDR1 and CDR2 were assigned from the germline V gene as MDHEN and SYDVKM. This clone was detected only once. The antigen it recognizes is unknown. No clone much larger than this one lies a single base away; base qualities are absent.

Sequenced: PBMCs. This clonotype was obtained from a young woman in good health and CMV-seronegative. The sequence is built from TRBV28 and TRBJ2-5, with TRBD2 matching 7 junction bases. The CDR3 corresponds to CASSSYRAGVEYF. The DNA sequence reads TGTGCCAGCAGTTCCTACCGCGCGGGAGTGGAGTACTTC.